This is a list of T cell receptor beta chains from one sample in a study of response to subunit inactivated influenza vaccine. Via MiXCR, TCRdb re-called the RT-PCR reads, giving one row per CDR3 protein. The data contain 700,000 to 800,000 distinct CDR3 sequences, approximately 18% of them seen just once; the ten biggest clones take up 11%. The source was PBMCs from blood, collected 4 to 6 days after vaccination. These receptors originate from a man in his fifties who received an inactivated influenza vaccine. Both conserved end residues are part of each CDR3. A D gene is named only where the DNA matches it firmly. Clone size, where shown, is once, few, many, or a class for clones that have expanded.

>NA|TRBD2|TRBV7-2|TRBJ2-1
TGTGCCAGCAGCTCCCCTTCGGGGGGTACGAGGGTTTTC
CASSSPSGGTRVF
>few|NA|TRBV7-7|TRBJ2-3
TGTGCTAGCAGCTCTAGCGTGTCGAACTTTGATACGCAGTATTTT
CASSSSVSNFDTQYF
>few|TRBD1|TRBV9|TRBJ2-1
TGTGCCAGCAGCACTCAGCCCGGGACAGGGGGCGCGAGCCATACATACAATGAGCAGTTCTTC
CASSTQPGTGGASHTYNEQFF
>few|NA|TRBV20-1|TRBJ2-1
TGCAGTGCTAGAGGGCTGGACTACTACAATGAGCAGTTCTTC
CSARGLDYYNEQFF
>few|NA|TRBV29-1|TRBJ2-7
TGCAGCGTTGAAGCGGCGGGACAGTCGTACGAGCAGTACTTC
CSVEAAGQSYEQYF
>NA|TRBD2|TRBV5-1|TRBJ2-1
TGCGCCAGCAGCGGAGGAGGGACTAGCGGGAGTGATGAGCAGTTCTTC
CASSGGGTSGSDEQFF
>few|NA|TRBV20-1|TRBJ2-3
TGCAGTGCTAGTAGGCCTCCCCAGATAGATACGCAGTATTTT
CSASRPPQIDTQYF
>NA|NA|TRBV7-2|TRBJ2-7
TGTGCCAGCAGCTTACTTGCCCGAGGGTTATACGAGCAGTACTTC
CASSLLARGLYEQYF
>few|NA|TRBV7-2|TRBJ1-2
TGTGCCAGCAGCTTCGAGGGATTCTCGGCCTATGGCTACACCTTC
CASSFEGFSAYGYTF
>NA|NA|TRBV9|TRBJ2-7
TGTGCCAGCAGCGTAGCTCTGGGATCCGAGCAGTACTTC
CASSVALGSEQYF
>few|TRBD2|TRBV4-3|TRBJ2-1
TGCGCCAGCAGCCAAGAGTTGGCAGGGATAGCGGGAGAGCATGAGCAGTTCTTC
CASSQELAGIAGEHEQFF
>NA|NA|TRBV7-2|TRBJ1-2
TGTGCCAGCAGCTTTGGTCAGGGGACTTCTGGCTACACCTTC
CASSFGQGTSGYTF
>NA|NA|TRBV10-3|TRBJ2-3
TGTGCCATCAATCACCCTGGGGACAGCACAGATACGCAGTATTTT
CAINHPGDSTDTQYF
>NA|TRBD1|TRBV9|TRBJ2-7
TGTGCCAGCAGCGCCCCGGGACAGGGTGACGAGCAGTACTTC
CASSAPGQGDEQYF
>NA|NA|TRBV20-1|TRBJ2-7
TGCAGTGCTAGTAGCCCACCCTACGAGCAGTACTTC
CSASSPPYEQYF
>NA|NA|TRBV25-1|TRBJ1-1
TGTGCCAGCAGTGCGACTCTCGGGGGGGCGGTGAACACTGAAGCTTTCTTT
CASSATLGGAVNTEAFF